These 3 T cell receptor beta chains came from one sample sequenced in a study of blood T cells in healthy people across ages. With a J-beta primer mix and a sample-barcoded 5' primer, a second PCR ran roughly 6 to 11 cycles. TCRdb used MiXCR to reprocess the 5' RACE reads, holding one entry per CDR3 protein. The sample has about 570,000 distinct CDR3 sequences, 25% to 30% seen once. The sequencing input was blood. The receptors here all came from a woman in her 70s in good health.

This clonotype occurred many times. The gene calls are TRBV6-6 and TRBJ1-1, with 7 bases that match TRBD1. Trimming at V came to 6 bases and at J to 1 base, leaving 11 bases not matched to a gene. The germline CDR1 and CDR2 sequences are MNHNY and SVGAGI (reference sequence). This CDR3 has 16 residues. CDR3 in amino acids: CASSHRGPEKNTEAFF. For the CDR3, the DNA is TGTGCCAGCAGCCACAGGGGTCCCGAGAAGAACACTGAAGCTTTCTTT.

The J gene is TRBJ2-2, the V gene TRBV7-2; D remains ambiguous. The V gene's germline CDR1 is SGHTA and CDR2 FQGNSA. The CDR3 is 15 residues long. The V end lost 4 bases, the J end lost 4 bases, and 13 bases lay between the germline ends. The CDR3, as DNA: TGTGCCAGCAGCTCTCACCGCCCGGTCACCGGGGAGCTGTTTTTT. Its protein is CASSSHRPVTGELFF.

This chain connects TRBV4-2 to TRBJ2-5; no clear D. CDR3 size: 14 residues. Deletions cut 2 bases from V and 4 bases from J, with 11 bases between. Germline values: CDR1 LGHNA, CDR2 YNFKEQ. The CDR3 is CASSQSALRETQYF. DNA of the CDR3: TGTGCCAGCAGCCAATCTGCTCTCCGAGAGACCCAGTACTTC.